The 19 T cell receptor beta chains below come from one sample, sequenced in a study of beta chain features in type 1 diabetes. Reverse transcription of all isolated RNA meant that expressed TCRB transcripts were sequenced. The repertoire was sequenced with immunoSEQ multiplex PCR; TCRdb's copy has only in-frame clones and lacks some. The sample yields just over 600,000 clones, 15% to 18% seen once. Material: naive CD4+ T cells from blood. The receptors derive from a young man in good health.

This clone was picked up a small number of times. The chain combines TRBV14 with TRBJ1-1, with 8 bases aligning to TRBD1. V shed 0 bases, J shed 5 bases, and the junction held 8 bases outside the gene matches. The CDR3 runs to 16 residues. Germline CDR1 is SGHDN and CDR2 is FVKESK. The chain's CDR3 is CASSQDGPYRGTEAFF. For the CDR3, the DNA is TGTGCCAGCAGCCAAGATGGCCCTTACAGGGGGACTGAAGCTTTCTTT.

V is TRBV5-4 and J is TRBJ1-2, with 12 bases fitting TRBD1. The CDR3 length is 15 residues. Germline values: CDR1 SGHNT, CDR2 YYREEE (reference sequence). V shed 2 bases and J 7 bases; nucleotides not matched to a gene: 6. CDR3 coding DNA: TGTGCCAGCAGCTTCAGGGACAGGGGGCATTTTGGCTACACCTTC. Amino acids: CASSFRDRGHFGYTF. The entire variable domain, with the rest obtained from reference TRBV5-4 and TRBJ1-2, is as follows: ETGVTQSPTHLIKTRGQQVTLRCSSQSGHNTVSWYQQALGQGPQFIFQYYREEENGRGNFPPRFSGLQFPNYSSELNVNALELDDSALYLCASSFRDRGHFGYTFGSGTRLTVV.

This chain connects TRBV27 to TRBJ2-6; D call uncertain. The CDR3 runs 18 residues. CDR1 and CDR2 from the germline V gene are MNHEY and SMNVEV (reference sequence). The V gene lost 5 bases and the J gene lost 0 bases, with 17 bases spanning the gap. CDR3 region: CASSKNLGLGSGANVLTF. The CDR3 coding sequence is TGTGCCAGCAGTAAGAACCTGGGATTGGGCTCTGGGGCCAACGTCCTGACTTTC.

This sequence joins TRBV28 and TRBJ1-4; D is unresolved. This CDR3 has 14 amino acids. V was shortened by 2 bases and J by 8 bases, with 12 bases between the two germline ends. Germline loops: CDR1 MDHEN, CDR2 SYDVKM. The CDR3 protein is CASSLPPQEEKLFF. The CDR3, as DNA: TGTGCCAGCAGTTTACCGCCCCAGGAGGAAAAACTGTTTTTT. The full variable domain, completed using reference TRBV28 and TRBJ1-4, is DVKVTQSSRYLVKRTGEKVFLECVQDMDHENMFWYRQDPGLGLRLIYFSYDVKMKEKGDIPEGYSVSREKKERFSLILESASTNQTSMYLCASSLPPQEEKLFFGSGTQLSVL.

The chain couples TRBV7-2 to TRBJ2-1; 7 nucleotides agree with TRBD1. The trim removed 6 bases at V and 12 bases at J, leaving 11 bases unmatched. This CDR3 has 13 amino acids. In germline, CDR1 is SGHTA, CDR2 FQGNSA. The CDR3 region has the DNA TGTGCCAGCAGTCCCGACAGGGACCATGGGCAGTTCTTC. Its protein is CASSPDRDHGQFF.

The chain uses TRBV27 and TRBJ1-4; D gene unclear. The germline V and J ends were trimmed by 5 bases and 0 bases, with 10 bases remaining between them. Germline V gene lookup returns CDR1 MNHEY and CDR2 SMNVEV (reference sequence). CDR3 size: 15 residues. CDR3: CASSPYLTTNEKLFF. The CDR3 DNA follows: TGTGCCAGCAGTCCCTACCTCACAACTAATGAAAAACTGTTTTTT. Variable domain in full (rest from reference TRBV27 and TRBJ1-4): EAQVTQNPRYLITVTGKKLTVTCSQNMNHEYMSWYRQDPGLGLRQIYYSMNVEVTDKGDVPEGYKVSRKEKRNFPLILESPSPNQTSLYFCASSPYLTTNEKLFFGSGTQLSVL.

This chain connects TRBV27 to TRBJ1-2; perhaps TRBD1 as D (5 bases). Germline V gene data show CDR1 as MNHEY and CDR2 as SMNVEV (reference sequence). Trimming shortened V by 3 bases and J by 8 bases, and 10 bases separated the two germline ends. CDR3 length: 12 residues. The DNA of the CDR3 is TGTGCCAGCAGTTTCTCAGGGACCGGCTACACCTTC. This gives the protein CASSFSGTGYTF.

The V gene is TRBV7-9, the J gene TRBJ1-1, with 10 bases identical to TRBD1. The length of the CDR3 is 16 residues. Germline V gives CDR1 SEHNR, CDR2 FQNEAQ (reference sequence). J lost 3 bases, V lost 1 base, and 5 bases had no gene match. The CDR3, as DNA: TGTGCCAGCAGCTTAGGACAGGGGGCAAAGGACACTGAAGCTTTCTTT. It is translated as CASSLGQGAKDTEAFF.

The gene calls are TRBV5-4 and TRBJ2-2; unclear D gene. Germline V gene sequence: CDR1 SGHNT, CDR2 YYREEE (reference sequence). The CDR3 is made up of 13 amino acids. Deletions cut 2 bases from V and 5 bases from J, with 7 bases between. CDR3 nucleotides: TGTGCCAGCAGCTTCCGTGGGACCGGGGAGCTGTTTTTT. Amino acid sequence: CASSFRGTGELFF.

This clone appeared a few times. The gene calls are TRBV7-2 and TRBJ2-7; 7 positions match TRBD2. CDR1 is SGHTA, CDR2 FQGNSA, per germline. The V and J ends lost 1 base and 0 bases, in that order; junction bases with no gene match: 6. This CDR3 is 16 amino acids long. The CDR3 loop reads CASSLGDGRSSYEQYF. The CDR3 region has the DNA TGTGCCAGCAGCTTAGGAGACGGGAGGTCCTCCTACGAGCAGTACTTC.

The rearrangement links TRBV9 to TRBJ2-4, with D uncertain. This CDR3 spans 15 amino acids. The germline V gene has CDR1 SGDLS and CDR2 YYNGEE. The ends were cut back, 0 bases at V and 0 bases at J, with 7 bases in the middle. The CDR3 DNA is TGTGCCAGCAGCGTAGGGGGTATAGCCAAAAACATTCAGTACTTC. Translated: CASSVGGIAKNIQYF.

The chain links TRBV7-9 to TRBJ2-2; D is undetermined. V lost 1 base to trimming and J lost 6 bases, with 6 bases between them. Per germline, CDR1 SEHNR and CDR2 FQNEAQ (reference sequence). This CDR3 is built from 13 residues. The CDR3, as DNA: TGTGCCAGCAGCTTAGACAGAGCCGGGGAGCTGTTTTTT. Its protein is CASSLDRAGELFF.

This chain joins TRBV18 and TRBJ2-3, with 14 bases that match TRBD2. This CDR3 is 16 amino acids long. In germline, CDR1 is KGHSH, CDR2 LQKENI. Trimming removed 3 bases from V and 4 bases from J; junction bases left unmatched: 3. The CDR3 loop is CASSPRLAGGPDTQYF. The CDR3 DNA reads TGTGCCAGCTCACCTCGACTAGCGGGGGGGCCAGATACGCAGTATTTT.

This chain links TRBV6-1 with TRBJ2-6, with 9 bases that match TRBD1. The CDR3 length is 14 residues. CDR1 is MNHNS and CDR2 is SASEGT in the germline V gene. V trimming: 11 bases; J trimming: 0 bases; junction bases outside the gene matches: 2. In DNA form, the CDR3 reads TGTGCCGGGACAGGGATCTCTGGGGCCAACGTCCTGACTTTC. This sequence encodes CAGTGISGANVLTF.

This clone was counted a few times. The V call is TRBV14, the J call TRBJ2-5; D not resolved. Deletions cut 2 bases from V and 3 bases from J, with 4 bases between. Looked up from germline, CDR1 is SGHDN and CDR2 is FVKESK. The CDR3 loop spans 12 amino acids. The CDR3 DNA is TGTGCCAGCAGCCAACAGAAAGAGACCCAGTACTTC. Translating it yields CASSQQKETQYF.

CDR3 sequence (DNA): TGTGCCAGCAGTCTAGCGGGAGGAGCCAATGAGCAGTTCTTC. This codes for CASSLAGGANEQFF. The genes are TRBV2 and TRBJ2-1; TRBD2 agrees at 11 bases. The V gene's germline CDR1 is SNHLY and CDR2 FYNNEI. The CDR3 contains 14 residues. V lost 5 bases to trimming and J lost 6 bases; unmatched junction nucleotides: 3. The whole variable domain, filled in from reference TRBV2 and TRBJ2-1, reads EPEVTQTPSHQVTQMGQEVILRCVPISNHLYFYWYRQILGQKVEFLVSFYNNEISEKSEIFDDQFSVERPDGSNFTLKIRSTKLEDSAMYFCASSLAGGANEQFFGPGTRLTVL.

This chain joins TRBV6-1 and TRBJ2-3; D may be TRBD1 (5 bases). The V end lost 1 base, the J end lost 1 base, and 18 bases lay between the germline ends. The CDR3 consists of 18 residues. Germline-derived CDR1 and CDR2 are MNHNS and SASEGT. CDR3 residues: CASSEGAGLAIGTDTQYF. In DNA form, the CDR3 reads TGTGCCAGCAGTGAAGGGGCAGGGTTGGCCATAGGCACAGATACGCAGTATTTT.

This clone was seen more than once but under ten times. This chain links TRBV27 with TRBJ2-5; 7 nucleotides match TRBD2. This CDR3 region has 15 residues. Germline CDR1 and CDR2: MNHEY and SMNVEV (reference sequence). With 1 base clipped from V and 4 bases from J, the junction kept 6 bases outside the gene matches. As DNA, the CDR3 is TGTGCCAGCAGTTTATTAACCAGGGAGGGAGAGACCCAGTACTTC. Residues: CASSLLTREGETQYF.

The chain uses TRBV6-4 and TRBJ2-4; 7 positions agree with TRBD1. J was trimmed by 0 bases and V by 6 bases; bases with no gene match: 11. The CDR3 runs to 17 residues. The germline gives CDR1 MRHNA, CDR2 SNTAGT. CDR3 in amino acids: CASSPLRGQPAKNIQYF. Written as DNA, the CDR3 is TGTGCCAGCAGCCCACTACGGGGACAGCCAGCCAAAAACATTCAGTACTTC.